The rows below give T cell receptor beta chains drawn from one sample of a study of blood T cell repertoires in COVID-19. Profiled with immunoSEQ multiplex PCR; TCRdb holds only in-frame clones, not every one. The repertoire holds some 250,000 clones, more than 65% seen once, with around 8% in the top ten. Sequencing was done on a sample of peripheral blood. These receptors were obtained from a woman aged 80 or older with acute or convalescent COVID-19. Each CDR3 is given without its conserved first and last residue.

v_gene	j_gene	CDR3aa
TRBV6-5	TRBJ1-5	ASSYSAGVNQPQH
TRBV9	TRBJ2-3	ASSVGSRGSTDTQY
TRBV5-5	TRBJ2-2	ASSLAGSGGVNTGELF
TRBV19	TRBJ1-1	ASSIGQGVSSEAF
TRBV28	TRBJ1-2	ASTTSGYGYT
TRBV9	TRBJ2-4	ASSVDIAGAQY
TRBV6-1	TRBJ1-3	ASSELGEAPGNTIY
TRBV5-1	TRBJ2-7	ASSTEPPRQEQY
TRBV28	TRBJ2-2	ASSSTSPNTGELF
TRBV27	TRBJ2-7	ASSSPTSGRTYEQY
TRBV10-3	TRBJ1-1	ANRGMGGEAF
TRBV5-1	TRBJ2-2	ASSLAGVDTGELF
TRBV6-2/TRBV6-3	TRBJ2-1	ASSYHTGSGRGDNEQF
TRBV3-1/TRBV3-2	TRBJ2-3	ASSPNPGGKLLGTDTQY
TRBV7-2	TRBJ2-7	ASNRGGSYEQY
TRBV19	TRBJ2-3	ATRDADRGTDTQY
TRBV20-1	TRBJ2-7	SARQGSEQY
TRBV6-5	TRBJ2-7	ASSHRGAYEQY
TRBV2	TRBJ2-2	ASRRDRSANTGELF
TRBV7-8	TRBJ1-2	ASSYGTSLANYGYT
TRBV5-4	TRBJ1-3	ASSLRGNTIY
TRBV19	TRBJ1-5	ASSNLRTGGVISNQPQH
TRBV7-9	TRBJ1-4	ASSLRAGEKLF
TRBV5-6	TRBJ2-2	ASSRPGQNTGELF
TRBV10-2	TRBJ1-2	ASSEPGRGDYGYT
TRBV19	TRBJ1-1	ASSIDRVVNTEAF
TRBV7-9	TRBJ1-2	ASSLGNSGYT
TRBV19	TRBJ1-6	ASSDRTARNSPLH
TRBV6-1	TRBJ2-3	ASSEIQGTDTQY
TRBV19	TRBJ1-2	ATRTGKGYGYT
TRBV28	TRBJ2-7	ASSSRITSGRSSYEQY